This T cell receptor beta chain was documented in a study of tumor and adjacent non-tumor tissue in lung cancer. Looking at the study overall: Histology: about 13 adenocarcinoma, a couple of squamous cell carcinoma, 1 small cell lung cancer.

This clonotype has only a few counts. Germline lookup yields CDR1 SGHRS and CDR2 YFSETQ. The ends were cut back, 4 bases at V and 2 bases at J, with 16 bases in the middle. The CDR3 totals 15 residues. The library came from three nested PCR rounds adapted from ARM-PCR protocols. TCRdb passed the multiplex PCR reads through MiXCR, listing each CDR3 protein once. Of some 100,000 distinct CDR3 sequences in the sample, roughly 80% were seen once. RNA was extracted from bulk tissue without any cell sorting. The source of this sequence is a woman aged 60 to 75 with non-small cell lung cancer. The rearrangement links TRBV5-1 to TRBJ2-7; possibly TRBD1 or TRBD2 for D (5 bases each). Sequencing input: lung tumor tissue. The CDR3 nucleotides are TGCGCCAGCAGCATGGAGGTGCCAGGGACCTACGAGCAGTACTTC. Translating it yields CASSMEVPGTYEQYF.